This TCR beta chain appears in the sequencing data of a study of T cell repertoires in cytomegalovirus infection. Study in general: HLA-B-restricted CMV epitopes that are well studied were used alongside recently identified HLA-C-restricted ones.

This clonotype has ten or more counts. No antigen is known for it. MiXCR, applied by TCRdb to the reads, yields one record per CDR3 protein. Among about 350,000 distinct CDR3 sequences listed, about 35% were seen once. The germline gives CDR1 SGHVS, CDR2 FQNEAQ. The ends were cut back, 1 base at V and 15 bases at J, with 19 bases in the middle. The CDR3 runs to 14 residues. The TCR originated in a human donor in good health (CMV status not recorded). Some clones in this sample may be carry-over from other donors' samples. Specimen: cultured PBMCs, collected from culture after CMV antigen stimulation. This chain uses TRBV7-8 with TRBJ2-1, with D perhaps matching TRBD2 (6 bases). The CDR3 region has the DNA TGTGCCAGCAGCTTAGGTGTACTAGGGACTCGCGCGTTCTTC. Protein product: CASSLGVLGTRAFF.